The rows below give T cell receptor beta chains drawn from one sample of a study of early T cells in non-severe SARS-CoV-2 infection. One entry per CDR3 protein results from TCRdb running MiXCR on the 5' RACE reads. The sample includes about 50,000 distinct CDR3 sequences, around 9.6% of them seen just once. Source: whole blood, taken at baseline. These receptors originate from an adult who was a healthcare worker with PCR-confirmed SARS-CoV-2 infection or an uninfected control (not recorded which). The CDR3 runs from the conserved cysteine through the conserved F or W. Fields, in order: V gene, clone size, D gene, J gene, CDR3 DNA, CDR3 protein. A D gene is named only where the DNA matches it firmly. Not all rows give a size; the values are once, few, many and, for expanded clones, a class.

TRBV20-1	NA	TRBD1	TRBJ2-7	TGCAGTGCCGAGCGGACAGGCGGGTGGGAGCAGTACTTC	CSAERTGGWEQYF
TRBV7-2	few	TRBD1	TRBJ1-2	TGTGCCAGCAGCTTAGGACAGGGCAACTATGGCTACACCTTC	CASSLGQGNYGYTF
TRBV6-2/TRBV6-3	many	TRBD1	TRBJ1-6	TGTGCCAGCAGTCCCGGACAGGGGTTACCCCTCCACTTT	CASSPGQGLPLHF
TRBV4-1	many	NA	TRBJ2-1	TGCGCCAGCAGCCAAGAGTCTCAGTTTGCGTACAATGAGCAGTTCTTC	CASSQESQFAYNEQFF
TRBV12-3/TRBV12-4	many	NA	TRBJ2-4	TGTGCCAGCAGTTTTGGGCGAAACATTCAGTACTTC	CASSFGRNIQYF
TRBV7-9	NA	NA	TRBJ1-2	TGTGCCAGCAGCTTAGAGACAGTCTATGGCTACACCTTC	CASSLETVYGYTF
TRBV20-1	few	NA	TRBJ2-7	TGCAGTGCTAGTGATCGCGTCTACGAGCAGTACTTC	CSASDRVYEQYF
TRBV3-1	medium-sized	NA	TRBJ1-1	TGTGCCAGCAGCCAAGGAGGGCCCGAAGCTTTCTTT	CASSQGGPEAFF
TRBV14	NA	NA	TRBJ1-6	TGTGCCAGCAGCCAAGTTCCAGGGACTTCACCCCTCCACTTT	CASSQVPGTSPLHF
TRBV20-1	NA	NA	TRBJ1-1	TGCAGTGCTTCGACAGCAACTGAAGCTTTCTTT	CSASTATEAFF
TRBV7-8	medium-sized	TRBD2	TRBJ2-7	TGTGCCAGCAGCTTATGGAGCGGGGGGGCATACGAGCAGTACTTC	CASSLWSGGAYEQYF
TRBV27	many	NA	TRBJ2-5	TGTGCCAGCAGTTTATCTGGGATGGAGACCCAGTACTTC	CASSLSGMETQYF
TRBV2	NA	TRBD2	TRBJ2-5	TGTGCCAGCAGTGCTCCGGGACTAGTTCAAGAGACCCAGTACTTC	CASSAPGLVQETQYF
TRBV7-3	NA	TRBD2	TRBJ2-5	TGTGCCAGCAGCTTCACTAGCGAGGGGACCCAGTACTTC	CASSFTSEGTQYF
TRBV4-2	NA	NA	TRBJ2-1	TGTGCCAGCAGCCAAGATCGTACCGCCGCCTACAATGAGCAGTTCTTC	CASSQDRTAAYNEQFF
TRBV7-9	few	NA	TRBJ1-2	TGTGCCAGCAGCAACGGGAGGCAGAACTATGGCTACACCTTC	CASSNGRQNYGYTF